These T cell receptor beta chains were read from a single sample in a study of graft-versus-host responses after intestinal transplantation. The method was immunoSEQ multiplex PCR; TCRdb's version includes in-frame clones alone and lacks a portion of them. The table records 17,000 or so clones, around nine tenths of them present only once. The sample consisted of bone marrow, taken around 120 days after transplant. The receptors derive from a human patient who received an intestinal transplant, so some T cells may come from the graft donor. CDR3s include the opening cysteine and the closing phenylalanine or tryptophan. The order of the fields is J gene, D gene, V gene, CDR3 protein, CDR3 DNA. The D gene is left open where the match is weak.

TRBJ2-7 NA TRBV6-5 CASTRNQTPYEQYF TGTGCCAGCACGAGGAACCAGACTCCCTACGAGCAGTACTTC
TRBJ2-7 NA TRBV27 CASSFSGVIYEQYF TGTGCCAGCAGTTTTTCCGGGGTTATCTACGAGCAGTACTTC
TRBJ2-3 NA TRBV9 CASSVGLFDAADTQYF TGTGCCAGCAGCGTAGGACTTTTTGACGCGGCAGATACGCAGTATTTT
TRBJ2-1 NA TRBV5-1 CASSFNWDEQFF TGCGCCAGCAGTTTTAATTGGGATGAGCAGTTCTTC
TRBJ2-1 TRBD2 TRBV11-3 CASSLAGGPDEQFF TGTGCCAGCAGCTTAGCGGGAGGGCCCGATGAGCAGTTCTTC
TRBJ2-3 NA TRBV6-5 CASRAGATDTQYF TGTGCCAGCAGAGCCGGGGCGACAGATACGCAGTATTTT
TRBJ1-4 NA TRBV29-1 CSVVGAETNEKLFF TGCAGCGTTGTCGGGGCCGAGACTAATGAAAAACTGTTTTTT
TRBJ2-7 NA TRBV14 CASSQGTGQSSYEQYF TGTGCCAGCAGCCAAGGGACGGGCCAAAGCTCCTACGAGCAGTACTTC
TRBJ2-1 NA TRBV19 CASTPGSYNEQFF TGTGCCAGTACGCCGGGCTCCTACAATGAGCAGTTCTTC
TRBJ1-1 TRBD1 TRBV11-2 CASSFRTGNTEAFF TGTGCCAGCAGCTTTAGGACAGGGAACACTGAAGCTTTCTTT
TRBJ1-3 TRBD1 TRBV27 CASSVTGGVGNTIYF TGTGCCAGCAGTGTTACAGGGGGGGTTGGAAACACCATATATTTT
TRBJ2-6 TRBD1 TRBV9 CASSVERFEDRGYSGANVLTF TGTGCCAGCAGCGTAGAGAGATTCGAAGACAGGGGGTACTCTGGGGCCAACGTCCTGACTTTC
TRBJ2-7 TRBD1 TRBV2 CASTTGQSYEQYF TGTGCCAGCACTACGGGACAGTCCTACGAGCAGTACTTC
TRBJ1-1 TRBD1 TRBV9 CASSPGGWGAEAFF TGTGCCAGCAGCCCAGGGGGCTGGGGTGCTGAAGCTTTCTTT
TRBJ2-7 NA TRBV11-2 CASSPARGAYYEQYF TGTGCCAGCAGCCCCGCTAGGGGGGCCTACTACGAGCAGTACTTC